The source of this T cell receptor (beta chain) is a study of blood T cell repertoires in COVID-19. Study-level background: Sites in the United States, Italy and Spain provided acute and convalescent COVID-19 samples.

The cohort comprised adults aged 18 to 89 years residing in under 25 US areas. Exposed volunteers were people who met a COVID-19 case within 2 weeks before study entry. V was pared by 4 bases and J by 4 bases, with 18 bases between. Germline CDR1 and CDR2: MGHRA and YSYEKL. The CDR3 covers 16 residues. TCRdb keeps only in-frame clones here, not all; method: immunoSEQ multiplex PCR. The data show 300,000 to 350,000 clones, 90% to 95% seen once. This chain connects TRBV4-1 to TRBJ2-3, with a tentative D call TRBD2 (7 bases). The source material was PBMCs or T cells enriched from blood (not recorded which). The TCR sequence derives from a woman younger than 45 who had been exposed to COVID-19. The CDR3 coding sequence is TGCGCCAGCAGCCCCCGGGGGGCGGGGGAAGCAGATACGCAGTATTTT. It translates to CASSPRGAGEADTQYF.